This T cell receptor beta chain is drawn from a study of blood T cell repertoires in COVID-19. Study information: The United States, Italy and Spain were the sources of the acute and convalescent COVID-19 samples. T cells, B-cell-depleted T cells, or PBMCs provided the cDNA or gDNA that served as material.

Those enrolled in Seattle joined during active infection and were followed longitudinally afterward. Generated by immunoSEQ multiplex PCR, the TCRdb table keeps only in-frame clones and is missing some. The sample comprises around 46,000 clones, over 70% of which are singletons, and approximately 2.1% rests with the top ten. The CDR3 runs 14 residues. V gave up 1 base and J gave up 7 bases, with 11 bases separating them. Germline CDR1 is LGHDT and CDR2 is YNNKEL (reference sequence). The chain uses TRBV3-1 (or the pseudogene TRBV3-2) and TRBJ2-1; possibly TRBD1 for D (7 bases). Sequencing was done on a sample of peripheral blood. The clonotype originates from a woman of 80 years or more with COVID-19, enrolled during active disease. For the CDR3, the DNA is TGTGCCAGCAGCCAAGCAGCAGGGGGGAATGAGCAGTTCTTC. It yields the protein CASSQAAGGNEQFF.